These T cell receptor beta chains were read from a single sample in a study of response to subunit inactivated influenza vaccine. TCRdb reanalysed the RT-PCR reads using MiXCR and keeps one entry per CDR3 protein. The sample lists 500,000 or so distinct CDR3 sequences, about 10% seen once, with more than 10% in the top ten. The sample in question was PBMCs from blood, obtained roughly 47 days after vaccination. The source is a man between 45 and 60 years old who received an inactivated influenza vaccine. Both conserved end residues are part of each CDR3. D genes are given only for firm matches. Clone size is not always given. Where it is, it says once, few, many or a class for expanded clones.

>TRBV29-1|few|13|-|TRBJ2-1
CSVEGRFYNEQFF
TGCAGCGTTGAAGGTAGATTCTACAATGAGCAGTTCTTC
>TRBV6-1|-|15|TRBD2|TRBJ2-7
CASHPGGSLAYEQYF
TGTGCCTCCCACCCAGGCGGGAGTCTTGCCTACGAGCAGTACTTC
>TRBV20-1|many|14|TRBD1|TRBJ2-7
CSARGGTGGDEQYF
TGCAGTGCTAGAGGGGGGACAGGGGGCGACGAGCAGTACTTC
>TRBV4-1|-|17|-|TRBJ2-1
CASSQDPGQASYNEQFF
TGCGCCAGCAGCCAAGATCCAGGTCAAGCCTCCTACAATGAGCAGTTCTTC
>TRBV7-2|-|13|-|TRBJ1-2
CASSLGQPKGYTF
TGTGCCAGCAGCTTAGGACAGCCGAAAGGGTACACCTTC
>TRBV7-2|-|16|-|TRBJ2-2
CASSFKVAVNTGELFF
TGTGCCAGCAGCTTCAAGGTAGCGGTGAACACCGGGGAGCTGTTTTTT
>TRBV4-2|few|17|-|TRBJ1-2
CASSQEGHPLRDYGYTF
TGTGCCAGCAGCCAAGAGGGACACCCCCTACGAGACTATGGCTACACCTTC
>TRBV7-2|many|16|TRBD1|TRBJ2-3
CASSLGQGWGTDTQYF
TGTGCCAGCAGCTTAGGACAGGGCTGGGGCACAGATACGCAGTATTTT
>TRBV12-3/TRBV12-4|-|16|TRBD2|TRBJ2-3
CASSGTSGGGPHTQYF
TGTGCCAGCAGCGGGACTAGCGGGGGGGGGCCACATACGCAGTATTTT
>TRBV12-3/TRBV12-4|many|13|TRBD2|TRBJ2-1
CASSAPGGHEQFF
TGTGCCAGCAGTGCCCCGGGGGGTCATGAGCAGTTCTTC
>TRBV11-2|few|16|TRBD1|TRBJ2-5
CASSFTTGGFVETQYF
TGTGCCAGCAGCTTTACGACAGGGGGCTTTGTCGAGACCCAGTACTTC
>TRBV7-8|-|11|-|TRBJ2-1
CASEGYNEQFF
TGTGCCAGTGAGGGCTACAATGAGCAGTTCTTC
>TRBV7-9|-|13|-|TRBJ2-7
CASSPKTEWGQYF
TGTGCCAGCAGCCCAAAGACAGAGTGGGGGCAGTACTTC
>TRBV28|-|14|TRBD1|TRBJ2-7
CASSLTTGGDEQYF
TGTGCCAGCAGTTTAACGACAGGGGGCGACGAGCAGTACTTC
>TRBV12-3/TRBV12-4|-|16|TRBD1|TRBJ1-3
CASSLWAGGSGNTIYF
TGTGCCAGCAGTTTATGGGCAGGGGGCTCTGGAAACACCATATATTTT
>TRBV15|many|14|TRBD2|TRBJ2-1
CAAGRTSGSTEQFF
TGTGCCGCCGGGCGCACTAGCGGGAGCACTGAGCAGTTCTTC
>TRBV5-1|few|17|TRBD2|TRBJ2-1
CASSLGLAGFSYNEQFF
TGCGCCAGCAGCTTGGGACTAGCGGGTTTCTCCTACAATGAGCAGTTCTTC
>TRBV20-1|few|15|TRBD2|TRBJ2-7
CSVRWASGSLDEQYF
TGCAGTGTTAGATGGGCTAGCGGGAGCCTCGACGAGCAGTACTTC
>TRBV5-1|-|15|-|TRBJ2-3
CASSLAGKVTDTQYF
TGCGCCAGCAGCTTGGCAGGGAAGGTCACAGATACGCAGTATTTT
>TRBV14|many|14|TRBD1|TRBJ2-3
CASSFTGVTDTQYF
TGTGCCAGCAGTTTTACAGGGGTCACAGATACGCAGTATTTT
>TRBV5-5|few|14|TRBD1|TRBJ1-1
CASSLTRQGAEAFF
TGTGCCAGCAGCTTGACCAGACAGGGAGCTGAAGCTTTCTTT
>TRBV4-1|-|16|-|TRBJ2-7
CASRDFSGALSSEQYF
TGCGCCAGCAGAGACTTTTCCGGGGCTCTCTCCTCCGAGCAGTACTTC
>TRBV10-3|many|16|TRBD2|TRBJ2-3
CAISGGSGRALDTQYF
TGTGCCATCAGCGGAGGGAGCGGGAGGGCCTTAGATACGCAGTATTTT
>TRBV7-2|few|15|TRBD2|TRBJ2-3
CASSLESSGKHTQYF
TGTGCCAGCAGCTTAGAGAGTAGCGGGAAGCATACGCAGTATTTT
>TRBV6-6|few|12|TRBD2|TRBJ2-5
CASRGGPETQYF
TGTGCCAGCCGCGGGGGGCCAGAGACCCAGTACTTC
>TRBV12-3/TRBV12-4|-|14|-|TRBJ1-1
CASSLARGDAEAFF
TGTGCCAGCAGTTTAGCGCGGGGGGACGCTGAAGCTTTCTTT
>TRBV18|-|12|-|TRBJ2-1
CASSPRSNEQFF
TGTGCCAGCTCACCACGATCCAATGAGCAGTTCTTC
>TRBV9|few|13|-|TRBJ2-1
CASSVPPYNEQFF
TGTGCCAGCAGCGTACCTCCCTATAATGAGCAGTTCTTC
>TRBV5-1|-|15|TRBD2|TRBJ2-7
CASSRYSGSGYEQYF
TGCGCCAGCAGCCGTTATAGCGGGAGTGGGTACGAGCAGTACTTC
>TRBV2|-|16|-|TRBJ1-3
CASSEGTGNSGNTIYF
TGTGCCAGCAGTGAAGGGACGGGAAACTCTGGAAACACCATATATTTT
>TRBV7-9|many|15|-|TRBJ1-4
CASSLGAGANEKLFF
TGTGCCAGCAGCTTAGGAGCGGGAGCTAATGAAAAACTGTTTTTT
>TRBV5-1|-|14|-|TRBJ2-3
CASSLGQPSDTQYF
TGCGCCAGCAGCTTGGGACAGCCGTCGGATACGCAGTATTTT
>TRBV7-2|few|13|-|TRBJ2-7
CASRNQGAYEQYF
TGTGCCAGCAGAAATCAGGGAGCCTACGAGCAGTACTTC
>TRBV9|-|14|-|TRBJ2-4
CASSVAFQGNIQYF
TGTGCCAGCAGCGTAGCTTTTCAGGGGAACATTCAGTACTTC
>TRBV6-5|many|16|-|TRBJ2-7
CASSWDSGHRGYEQYF
TGTGCCAGCAGTTGGGACAGCGGGCACAGGGGCTACGAGCAGTACTTC
>TRBV10-3|few|15|TRBD1|TRBJ2-1
CAITSDSGGYNEQFF
TGTGCCATCACCTCGGACTCAGGGGGCTACAATGAGCAGTTCTTC
>TRBV4-2|few|17|TRBD1|TRBJ2-4
CASSQDHRQGAKNIQYF
TGTGCCAGCAGCCAAGATCACCGACAGGGTGCCAAAAACATTCAGTACTTC
>TRBV29-1|many|8|-|TRBJ1-2
CSVEGTSF
TGCAGCGTTGAGGGGACTTCCTTC
>TRBV6-2/TRBV6-3|-|14|-|TRBJ2-5
CASTPPRGSETQYF
TGTGCCAGCACCCCCCCGCGAGGGTCAGAGACCCAGTACTTC
>TRBV12-3/TRBV12-4|many|14|TRBD2|TRBJ2-7
CASSGLAGGYEQYF
TGTGCCAGCAGTGGACTAGCGGGAGGCTACGAGCAGTACTTC
>TRBV12-3/TRBV12-4|many|14|-|TRBJ2-2
CASRGLGITGELFF
TGTGCCAGCAGGGGACTTGGTATCACCGGGGAGCTGTTTTTT
>TRBV10-3|-|16|TRBD2|TRBJ2-3
CAIGQTSGGSTDTQYF
TGTGCCATCGGGCAGACTAGCGGCGGGAGCACAGATACGCAGTATTTT